Sequencing of this T cell receptor beta chain was carried out in a study of radiation and T cells in renal cell carcinoma. The sample's time point: baseline pretreatment blood. The treatment was: 15 Gy SBRT to primary tumor, nephrectomy 4 weeks later. Profiled with immunoSEQ multiplex PCR; TCRdb holds only in-frame clones, not every one. The table shows over 45,000 clones, with approximately 80% occurring only once. Germline trimming cut 10 bases from V and 2 bases from J; bases unmatched to any gene: 6. CDR1 LNHDA and CDR2 SQIVND come from the germline V gene (reference sequence). The CDR3 totals 14 residues. This clone was recorded a few times. What it binds is not known. Overall study results and limits: From baseline, blood top tumor clonotypes peaked at 2 weeks post-radiation.

The chain joins TRBV19 to TRBJ1-3; 9 bases line up with TRBD1. The TCR originated in a man in his sixties with renal cell carcinoma. This specimen was blood, taken from a patient whose treatment included radiotherapy and nephrectomy. The CDR3 DNA reads as TGTGCCACTACAAGGACAGGGGCTGGAAACACCATATATTTT. The encoded protein is CATTRTGAGNTIYF.